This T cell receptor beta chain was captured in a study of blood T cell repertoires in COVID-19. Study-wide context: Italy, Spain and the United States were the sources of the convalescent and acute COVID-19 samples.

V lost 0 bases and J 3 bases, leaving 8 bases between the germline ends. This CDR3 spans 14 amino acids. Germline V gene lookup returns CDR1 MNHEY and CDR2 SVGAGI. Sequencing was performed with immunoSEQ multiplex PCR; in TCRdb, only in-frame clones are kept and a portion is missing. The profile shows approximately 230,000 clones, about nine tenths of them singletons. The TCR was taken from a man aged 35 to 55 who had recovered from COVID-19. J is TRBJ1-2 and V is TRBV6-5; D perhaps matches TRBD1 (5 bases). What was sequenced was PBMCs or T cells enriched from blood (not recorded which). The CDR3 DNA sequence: TGTGCCAGCAGTTACTCGGACACTGACTATGGCTACACCTTC. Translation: CASSYSDTDYGYTF.